The next 26 T cell receptor beta chains were all read from a single sample in a study of T cell responses to AZD1222 COVID-19 vaccine. Sequencing was performed with immunoSEQ multiplex PCR; in TCRdb, only in-frame clones are kept and a portion is missing. The sample has tens of thousands of clones; roughly four fifths are singletons. The sample in question was peripheral blood, obtained on day 0 of AZD1222 vaccination. The receptors derive from an adult in good health.

The gene calls are TRBV27 and TRBJ2-7; D remains unclear. The length of the CDR3 is 12 residues. The V end lost 10 bases, the J end lost 2 bases, and 12 bases lay between the germline ends. Germline V gene lookup returns CDR1 MNHEY and CDR2 SMNVEV (reference sequence). CDR3 DNA sequence: TGTGCCACAACGGACCGAGCCTACGAGCAGTACTTC. This sequence encodes CATTDRAYEQYF.

V and J are TRBV5-4 and TRBJ2-2; D uncertain. Trimming shortened V by 0 bases and J by 0 bases, and 12 bases separated the two germline ends. The CDR3 loop spans 17 amino acids. Per germline, CDR1 SGHNT and CDR2 YYREEE (reference sequence). The chain's CDR3 is CASSLAGGITNTGELFF. The DNA of the CDR3 is TGTGCCAGCAGCTTGGCCGGCGGAATAACGAACACCGGGGAGCTGTTTTTT.

The chain is built from TRBV19 and TRBJ1-5, with 11 positions matching TRBD1. Germline V lookup: CDR1 LNHDA, CDR2 SQIVND (reference sequence). The V segment lost 6 bases and the J segment 3 bases; nucleotides outside the gene matches: 10. CDR3 length equals 17 residues. The chain's CDR3 is CASRAGTGGSNNQPQHF. CDR3 nucleotide sequence: TGTGCCAGTAGAGCCGGGACAGGGGGTTCCAACAATCAGCCCCAGCATTTT.

The rearrangement joins TRBV27 to TRBJ1-6; 7 positions agree with TRBD1. With V trimmed by 3 bases and J by 4 bases, 3 bases remained unmatched. Germline V gives CDR1 MNHEY, CDR2 SMNVEV (reference sequence). The CDR3 runs 15 residues. CDR3 DNA: TGTGCCAGCAGTTTGGAGGGGGCGTATAATTCACCCCTCCACTTT. This translates into CASSLEGAYNSPLHF.

This clone occurred a few times. The chain is built from TRBV5-1 and TRBJ1-2, with 7 bases aligning to TRBD1. This CDR3 spans 19 amino acids. Germline loops: CDR1 SGHRS, CDR2 YFSETQ. Unmatched junction bases numbered 25, after V lost 4 bases and J lost 7 bases. For the CDR3, the DNA is TGCGCCAGCAGCCAGGGGGTTGGGGACAGTTCAAGGGCCTTCGGTGGCTACACCTTC. Translating it yields CASSQGVGDSSRAFGGYTF. The full variable domain, rest sourced from reference TRBV5-1 and TRBJ1-2, is KAGVTQTPRYLIKTRGQQVTLSCSPISGHRSVSWYQQTPGQGLQFLFEYFSETQRNKGNFPGRFSGRQFSNSRSEMNVSTLELGDSALYLCASSQGVGDSSRAFGGYTFGSGTRLTVV.

The rearrangement links TRBV4-1 to TRBJ2-3; D uncertain. V was cut by 4 bases and J by 4 bases, with 15 bases left in between. Looked up from germline, CDR1 is MGHRA and CDR2 is YSYEKL. The CDR3 covers 15 residues. The CDR3 DNA is TGCGCCAGCAGCCTGCTGTCGGCGGCCCCAGATACGCAGTATTTT. Residues: CASSLLSAAPDTQYF.

This chain links TRBV6-5 with TRBJ1-1, with unresolved D. This CDR3 has 14 residues. V lost 0 bases, J lost 4 bases, and 9 bases lay in between. Germline CDR1 MNHEY, CDR2 SVGAGI. The CDR3: CASSYSAFTTEAFF. The CDR3, as DNA: TGTGCCAGCAGTTACTCAGCGTTTACCACTGAAGCTTTCTTT.

This clone was seen just once. This rearrangement joins TRBV14 to TRBJ2-7; 10 nucleotides match TRBD1. The CDR3 is made up of 17 amino acids. V lost 4 bases, J lost 4 bases, and 13 bases stayed unmatched. Germline CDR1 reads SGHDN; CDR2 reads FVKESK. The CDR3 bases are TGTGCCAGCAGCCCAAACCCGGGACAGGGGAGCAGGTACGAGCAGTACTTC. Protein: CASSPNPGQGSRYEQYF.

The chain joins TRBV5-4 to TRBJ1-2; TRBD1 agrees at 7 bases. CDR1 is SGHNT and CDR2 is YYREEE in the germline V gene (reference sequence). V gave up 5 bases and J gave up 4 bases; unmatched junction bases: 8. The CDR3 is 14 residues long. The CDR3 here is CASRFTGDLYGYTF. CDR3 DNA sequence: TGTGCCAGCAGATTCACAGGGGACCTCTATGGCTACACCTTC.

This clone was counted between two and nine times. The chain couples TRBV24-1 to TRBJ2-7, with TRBD1 as a possible D gene (7 bases). Germline V CDR1 and CDR2: KGHDR, SFDVKD. The CDR3 has 15 residues. The V end was cut by 8 bases, the J end by 4 bases, with 20 bases between. Here the CDR3 DNA reads TGTGCCACCATACGATTCGACAGGGAGGTTTACGAGCAGTACTTC. Amino acid sequence: CATIRFDREVYEQYF.

This chain joins TRBV6-1 and TRBJ1-4; tentative D call: TRBD1 (6 bases). The CDR3 length is 15 residues. V was trimmed by 1 base and J by 7 bases, leaving 13 bases between them. Germline assignment: CDR1 MNHNS and CDR2 SASEGT. In nucleotides, the CDR3 is TGTGCCAGCAGTGAAGTAAGGGGGGGCGGTGAAAAACTGTTTTTT. It specifies CASSEVRGGGEKLFF.

The chain has TRBV4-1 and TRBJ2-1, with D maybe TRBD2 (5 bases). The CDR3 length is 16 residues. V was shortened by 0 bases and J by 2 bases, with 11 bases between the two germline ends. Per germline, CDR1 MGHRA and CDR2 YSYEKL. The CDR3 protein is CASSQEMGSPYNEQFF. The DNA for the CDR3 is TGCGCCAGCAGCCAAGAAATGGGGAGTCCCTACAATGAGCAGTTCTTC.

V and J are TRBV27 and TRBJ1-1; D is undetermined. Germline V gene lookup returns CDR1 MNHEY and CDR2 SMNVEV (reference sequence). Trimming took off 2 bases at V and 1 base at J, with 8 bases between the two ends. The CDR3 loop spans 14 amino acids. CDR3 residues: CASSLIWGNTEAFF. In DNA, the CDR3 is TGTGCCAGCAGTTTAATCTGGGGGAACACTGAAGCTTTCTTT.

The chain uses TRBV6-5 and TRBJ2-7, with D possibly called TRBD1 or TRBD2 (5 bases each). The CDR3 totals 15 residues. The germline V gene has CDR1 MNHEY and CDR2 SVGAGI. V was cut by 5 bases and J by 3 bases, with 17 bases left in between. CDR3 loop: CASSKTAGAYYEQYF. The CDR3 DNA is TGTGCCAGCAGTAAAACCGCCGGGGCCTACTACGAGCAGTACTTC.

This clone was observed a handful of times. The chain has TRBV7-9 and TRBJ2-1; D is possibly TRBD2 (7 bases). Trimming took off 5 bases at V and 8 bases at J, with 19 bases between the two ends. CDR1 and CDR2 from the germline V gene are SEHNR and FQNEAQ (reference sequence). The CDR3 is made up of 15 amino acids. This CDR3 reads CASSPLGGGSYEQFF. CDR3 DNA: TGTGCCAGCAGCCCACTGGGGGGGGGCAGCTATGAGCAGTTCTTC.

The chain combines TRBV5-5 with TRBJ2-7; 9 bases match TRBD1. The CDR3 contains 15 residues. In germline, CDR1 is SGHKS, CDR2 YYEKEE (reference sequence). V was pared by 0 bases and J by 6 bases, with 7 bases of the junction left unmatched. The CDR3 DNA reads TGTGCCAGCAGCTTGGGCCGGGACAGGGCTCCCGAGCAGTACTTC. It is translated as CASSLGRDRAPEQYF. Full variable domain (rest looked up from reference TRBV5-5 and TRBJ2-7): DAGVTQSPTHLIKTRGQQVTLRCSPISGHKSVSWYQQVLGQGPQFIFQYYEKEERGRGNFPDRFSARQFPNYSSELNVNALLLGDSALYLCASSLGRDRAPEQYFGPGTRLTVT.

The gene calls are TRBV19 and TRBJ1-1, with D unresolved. CDR1 is LNHDA and CDR2 is SQIVND in the germline V gene (reference sequence). The V gene lost 8 bases and the J gene lost 0 bases, with 10 bases spanning the gap. The CDR3 is 13 amino acids. CDR3 amino acids: CASQPFMNTEAFF. CDR3 bases: TGTGCCAGTCAACCCTTTATGAACACTGAAGCTTTCTTT.

The chain combines TRBV5-6 with TRBJ1-1; a weak D match, TRBD1 (5 bases). This CDR3 is built from 15 residues. Looked up from germline, CDR1 is SGHDT and CDR2 is YYEEEE. The V gene lost 0 bases and the J gene lost 5 bases, with 14 bases spanning the gap. The CDR3 protein is CASSLAGGGSTEAFF. The CDR3 DNA reads as TGTGCCAGCAGCTTGGCCGGCGGGGGTAGTACTGAAGCTTTCTTT. The complete variable domain, with remaining parts taken from reference TRBV5-6 and TRBJ1-1, reads DAGVTQSPTHLIKTRGQQVTLRCSPKSGHDTVSWYQQALGQGPQFIFQYYEEEERQRGNFPDRFSGHQFPNYSSELNVNALLLGDSALYLCASSLAGGGSTEAFFGQGTRLTVV.

The chain joins TRBV30 to TRBJ1-1; no firm D call. Germline V CDR1 and CDR2: GTSNPN, SVGIG (reference sequence). The V end lost 4 bases, the J end lost 3 bases, and 9 bases lay between the germline ends. The CDR3 sequence is 12 residues long. The CDR3 sequence is CAWIREDTEAFF. The CDR3 DNA follows: TGTGCCTGGATTCGGGAGGACACTGAAGCTTTCTTT.

This chain connects TRBV5-4 to TRBJ1-1; D perhaps matches TRBD1 (5 bases). CDR1 is SGHNT, CDR2 YYREEE, per germline (reference sequence). This CDR3 has 12 amino acids. V was cut by 3 bases and J by 8 bases, with 11 bases left in between. CDR3 coding DNA: TGTGCCAGCAGCTGGTGGGGCGGGGAAGCTTTCTTT. It specifies CASSWWGGEAFF.

The chain is built from TRBV6-5 and TRBJ2-2; no clear D gene. CDR1 and CDR2 from the germline V gene are MNHEY and SVGAGI. This CDR3 has 12 amino acids. Trimming took off 6 bases at V and 0 bases at J, with 2 bases between the two ends. CDR3 protein: CASRTNTGELFF. Written as DNA, the CDR3 is TGTGCCAGCAGGACGAACACCGGGGAGCTGTTTTTT.

V is TRBV7-8 and J is TRBJ2-3; D is uncertain. Germline lookup yields CDR1 SGHVS and CDR2 FQNEAQ. Trimming pared 6 bases from V and 2 bases from J, leaving 12 bases between. This CDR3 spans 14 amino acids. The CDR3 DNA follows: TGTGCCAGCAGTTACAGTAGAGCCACAGATACGCAGTATTTT. This translates into CASSYSRATDTQYF.

This chain links TRBV5-1 with TRBJ1-6; tentative D call: TRBD1 (6 bases). V was clipped by 1 base and J by 13 bases, with 18 bases between them. CDR3 length equals 15 residues. CDR1 SGHRS and CDR2 YFSETQ come from the germline V gene. CDR3 sequence: CASSLSAISGAPLHF. The CDR3 nucleotides read TGCGCCAGCAGCTTGTCCGCCATTTCAGGGGCTCCCCTCCACTTT.

Here the CDR3 DNA reads TGTGCCAGCAGCCGGACGAGGATGGGTGAGCAGTACTTC. This encodes CASSRTRMGEQYF. The chain is built from TRBV9 and TRBJ2-7; D uncertain. The CDR3 consists of 13 residues. Germline-derived CDR1 and CDR2 are SGDLS and YYNGEE. V was trimmed by 4 bases and J by 7 bases, leaving 15 bases between them.

The sample holds one count of this clone. V is TRBV11-1 and J is TRBJ2-2, with D possibly being TRBD1 or TRBD2 (5 bases each). Per the germline V gene, CDR1 is SGHAT and CDR2 is FQDESV (reference sequence). Trimming pared 5 bases from V and 2 bases from J, leaving 12 bases between. The CDR3 has 15 residues. CDR3 loop: CASSRRDVNTGELFF. DNA of the CDR3: TGTGCCAGCAGCCGCCGGGACGTTAACACCGGGGAGCTGTTTTTT.

This clone turned up a few times. V is TRBV21-1 and J is TRBJ1-5; the table's TRBD1 call for D was not verified on the DNA. TRBV21-1 is reported as a pseudogene. CDR3 length: 17 residues. The CDR3 here is CASSPQGNQGGNQPQHF. The CDR3 DNA reads as TGTGCCAGCAGCCCACAGGGGAACCAGGGGGGCAATCAGCCCCAGCATTTT.